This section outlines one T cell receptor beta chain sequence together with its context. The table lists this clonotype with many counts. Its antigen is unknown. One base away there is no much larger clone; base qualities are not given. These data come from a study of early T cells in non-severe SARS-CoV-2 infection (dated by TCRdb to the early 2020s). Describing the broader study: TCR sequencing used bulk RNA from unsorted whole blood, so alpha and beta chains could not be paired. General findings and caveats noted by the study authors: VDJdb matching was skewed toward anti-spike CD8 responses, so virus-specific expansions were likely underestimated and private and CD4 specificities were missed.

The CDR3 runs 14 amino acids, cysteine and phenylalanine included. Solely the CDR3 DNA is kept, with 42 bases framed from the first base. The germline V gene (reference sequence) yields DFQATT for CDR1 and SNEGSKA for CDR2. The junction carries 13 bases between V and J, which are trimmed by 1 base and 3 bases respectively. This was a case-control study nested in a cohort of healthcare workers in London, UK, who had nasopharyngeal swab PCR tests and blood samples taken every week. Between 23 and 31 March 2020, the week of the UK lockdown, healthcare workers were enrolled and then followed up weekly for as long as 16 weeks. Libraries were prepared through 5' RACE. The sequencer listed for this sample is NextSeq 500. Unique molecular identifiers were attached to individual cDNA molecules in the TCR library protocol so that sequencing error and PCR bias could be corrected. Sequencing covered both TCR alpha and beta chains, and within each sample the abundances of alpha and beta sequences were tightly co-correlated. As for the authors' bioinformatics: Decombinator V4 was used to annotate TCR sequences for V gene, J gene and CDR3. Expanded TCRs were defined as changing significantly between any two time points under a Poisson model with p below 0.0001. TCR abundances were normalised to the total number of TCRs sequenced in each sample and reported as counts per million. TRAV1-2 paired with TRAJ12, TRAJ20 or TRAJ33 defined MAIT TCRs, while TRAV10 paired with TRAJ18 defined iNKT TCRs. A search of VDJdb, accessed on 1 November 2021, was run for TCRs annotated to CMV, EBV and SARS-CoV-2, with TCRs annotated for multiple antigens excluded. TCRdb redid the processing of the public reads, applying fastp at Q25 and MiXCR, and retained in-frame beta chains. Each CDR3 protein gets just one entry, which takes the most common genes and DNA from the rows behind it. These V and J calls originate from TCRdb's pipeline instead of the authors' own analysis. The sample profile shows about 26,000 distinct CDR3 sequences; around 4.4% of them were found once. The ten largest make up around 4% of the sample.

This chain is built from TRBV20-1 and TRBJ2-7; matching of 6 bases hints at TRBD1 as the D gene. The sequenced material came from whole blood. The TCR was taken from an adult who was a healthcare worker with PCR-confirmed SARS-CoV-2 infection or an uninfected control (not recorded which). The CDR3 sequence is CSARAVDRDYEQYF. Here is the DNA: TGCAGTGCTAGAGCCGTGGACAGAGACTACGAGCAGTACTTC.